The 10 T cell receptor beta chains in this list originate from one sample, sequenced in a study of cytomegalovirus exposure and HLA in healthy donors (dated 2017 in TCRdb). Libraries were prepared through the immunoSEQ multiplex PCR assay. For the multiplex PCR, a mixture combining 60 forward primers for TCR Vbeta segments and 13 reverse primers for TCR Jbeta segments was used. Drawn from immuneACCESS, this table holds only the in-frame rearrangements with V and J called that TCRdb kept. Clones are partly lost; checked studies trace under half to an unresolved V gene and leave the rest unexplained. Present in this sample are under 200,000 clones, almost 85% of which were seen just once. About 0.25% of the sample lies in the top ten. Sequenced material: PBMCs. These receptor sequences come from a boy aged 5-17 years in good health and CMV-seronegative.

The chain carries TRBV5-1 and TRBJ2-1; 14 positions agree with TRBD2. The V gene end was trimmed by 4 bases and the J gene end by 4 bases; junction bases not matched to a gene: 7. This CDR3 is 17 amino acids long. The germline CDR1 and CDR2 sequences are SGHRS and YFSETQ. The CDR3 nucleotides are TGCGCCAGCAGCCTGGGACTAGCGGGAGAGGTTTACAATGAGCAGTTCTTC. Protein sequence: CASSLGLAGEVYNEQFF.

The rearrangement links TRBV2 to TRBJ1-4; no clear D gene. This CDR3 spans 15 amino acids. CDR1 and CDR2 from the germline V gene are SNHLY and FYNNEI. V was pared by 2 bases and J by 3 bases, with 10 bases between. CDR3 in amino acids: CASSESGGPNEKLFF. DNA for the CDR3: TGTGCCAGCAGTGAATCCGGCGGGCCTAATGAAAAACTGTTTTTT. Based on the CDR3 plus reference TRBV2 and TRBJ1-4, the full variable domain is EPEVTQTPSHQVTQMGQEVILRCVPISNHLYFYWYRQILGQKVEFLVSFYNNEISEKSEIFDDQFSVERPDGSNFTLKIRSTKLEDSAMYFCASSESGGPNEKLFFGSGTQLSVL.

This clone was counted once. The rearrangement links TRBV5-1 to TRBJ1-4; D possibly corresponds to TRBD1 (6 bases). V was trimmed by 3 bases and J by 4 bases, leaving 16 bases between them. The CDR3 extends over 16 amino acids. Germline values: CDR1 SGHRS, CDR2 YFSETQ. CDR3 DNA: TGCGCCAGCAGCTCGGGACACAGCCAGTTTAATGAAAAACTGTTTTTT. Translated, it gives CASSSGHSQFNEKLFF.

This clone came up once. The chain is built from TRBV27 and TRBJ2-7; no clear D. CDR3 length equals 13 residues. CDR1 is MNHEY, CDR2 SMNVEV, per germline (reference sequence). Trimming pared 7 bases from V and 2 bases from J, leaving 12 bases between. In DNA, the CDR3 is TGTGCCAGCAAGAGAGGATGGCCCTACGAGCAGTACTTC. Translated: CASKRGWPYEQYF.

The V gene is TRBV4-2, the J gene TRBJ2-7; 7 nucleotides match TRBD2. The J segment lost 12 bases and the V segment lost 3 bases, leaving 8 bases of the junction unmatched. The CDR3 spans 12 residues. The V gene's germline CDR1 is LGHNA and CDR2 YNFKEQ. The CDR3 here is CASSHPRGEPYF. The CDR3 DNA reads as TGTGCCAGCAGCCACCCTCGGGGGGAACCGTACTTC.

The chain joins TRBV7-9 to TRBJ2-3; TRBD2 matches at 16 bases. The CDR3 is made up of 19 amino acids. Losses at the gene ends were 5 bases for V and 3 bases for J; bases not matched to a gene: 11. CDR1 and CDR2 (germline): SEHNR, FQNEAQ (reference sequence). The CDR3 is CASSPPGTSGRAETDTQYF. CDR3 in DNA: TGTGCCAGCAGCCCACCCGGGACTAGCGGGAGGGCCGAGACAGATACGCAGTATTTT.

The gene calls are TRBV20-1 and TRBJ1-1; D call uncertain. This CDR3 is 11 amino acids long. Trimming removed 6 bases from V and 7 bases from J, with 12 bases in between. CDR1 DFQATT and CDR2 SNEGSKA come from the germline V gene (reference sequence). CDR3 amino acids: CSAQISCEAFF. As DNA, the CDR3 is TGCAGTGCACAAATAAGTTGTGAAGCTTTCTTT.

The CDR3 loop reads CASSLVGAISSYEQYF. The CDR3 DNA reads TGTGCCAGCAGCTTAGTGGGGGCGATTAGCTCCTACGAGCAGTACTTC. The chain employs TRBV7-2 and TRBJ2-7; D is perhaps TRBD1 (6 bases). The germline gives CDR1 SGHTA, CDR2 FQGNSA. The CDR3 extends over 16 amino acids. Between the trimmed V and J ends, which lost 1 base and 0 bases, there was a span of 13 bases.

This clone was counted only a few times. The chain joins TRBV6-1 to TRBJ1-1, with D unresolved. Looked up from germline, CDR1 is MNHNS and CDR2 is SASEGT. V lost 5 bases and J lost 3, with 7 bases in between. There are 12 residues in the CDR3. CDR3 residues: CASSRSDTEAFF. Written as DNA, the CDR3 is TGTGCCAGCAGTCGATCGGACACTGAAGCTTTCTTT.

The chain couples TRBV11-2 to TRBJ1-1; no clear D. There are 13 residues in the CDR3. The V gene's germline CDR1 is SGHAT and CDR2 FQNNGV. V lost 7 bases and J 0 bases, leaving 9 bases between the germline ends. CDR3 protein: CASTSAVNTEAFF. DNA for the CDR3: TGTGCCAGCACCTCGGCGGTGAACACTGAAGCTTTCTTT.